Following are 15 T cell receptor beta chains from one sample sequenced in a study of T cells after yellow fever vaccination. MiXCR was run by TCRdb on the 5' RACE reads, yielding one entry per CDR3 protein. The sample holds about 400,000 distinct CDR3 sequences, 6% to 8% seen once. This material consisted of PBMCs, taken 5 days after the yellow fever booster vaccination. These TCRs come from a man aged 30 to 39 who received the YFV17D yellow fever vaccine.

This clonotype was seen repeatedly, ten times or more. The chain uses TRBV5-1 and TRBJ2-1; D uncertain. Trimming took off 2 bases at V and 4 bases at J, with 16 bases between the two ends. The germline gives CDR1 SGHRS, CDR2 YFSETQ. The CDR3 is 16 residues long. In DNA form, the CDR3 reads TGCGCCAGCAGCTTTTCCGTCAACTATCAATACAATGAGCAGTTCTTC. Its protein product is CASSFSVNYQYNEQFF. Full variable domain (rest looked up from reference TRBV5-1 and TRBJ2-1): KAGVTQTPRYLIKTRGQQVTLSCSPISGHRSVSWYQQTPGQGLQFLFEYFSETQRNKGNFPGRFSGRQFSNSRSEMNVSTLELGDSALYLCASSFSVNYQYNEQFFGPGTRLTVL.

This clonotype occurred a few times. This sequence joins TRBV4-3 and TRBJ2-4, with a weak D call TRBD1 (5 bases). The CDR3 length is 17 residues. Germline V gene sequence: CDR1 LGHNA, CDR2 YSLEER. V lost 0 bases and J lost 0, with 12 bases in between. Written as DNA, the CDR3 is TGCGCCAGCAGCCAAGAACAGGATACCTTAGCCAAAAACATTCAGTACTTC. Encoded protein: CASSQEQDTLAKNIQYF.

In this sample, this clonotype turned up many times. The chain couples TRBV5-1 to TRBJ2-1; maybe TRBD2 (5 bases). Germline CDR1 and CDR2: SGHRS and YFSETQ. Trimming removed 4 bases at V and 9 bases at J, with 8 bases between. The CDR3 is 11 amino acids. CDR3 residues: CASSLGVEQFF. CDR3 coding DNA: TGCGCCAGCAGCCTGGGAGTTGAGCAGTTCTTC.

This clonotype was seen ten or more times. This chain links TRBV19 with TRBJ1-1; 8 bases align to TRBD1. CDR1 is LNHDA, CDR2 SQIVND, per germline (reference sequence). Germline trimming cut 0 bases from V and 7 bases from J; bases unmatched to any gene: 10. The CDR3 runs 16 residues. The CDR3, as DNA: TGTGCCAGTAGTATAGACCCGACAGGGGCGGATCTTGAAGCTTTCTTT. This sequence encodes CASSIDPTGADLEAFF.

This clonotype was counted many times. This rearrangement joins TRBV13 to TRBJ2-3, with D unresolved. V was shortened by 5 bases and J by 8 bases, with 14 bases between the two germline ends. The V gene's germline CDR1 is PRHDT and CDR2 FYEKMQ (reference sequence). The CDR3 extends over 13 amino acids. The CDR3 here is CASSPGSLGTQYF. The CDR3 region has the DNA TGTGCCAGCAGCCCCGGGTCACTTGGTACGCAGTATTTT.

Regarding this clonotype: It may be a read error: a sequence one base away is much more abundant. The rearrangement links TRBV7-2 to TRBJ2-7; TRBD1 agrees at 8 bases. This CDR3 comprises 14 residues. Germline CDR1 reads SGHTA; CDR2 reads FQGNSA. CDR3 nucleotides: TGTGCCAGCAGCATTGGACAGGGTGGTTACGGGCAGTACTTC. Its translation: CASSIGQGGYGQYF.

This chain joins TRBV27 and TRBJ2-7, with 7 bases matching TRBD2. V dropped 7 bases and J dropped 4; count of bases not matched to a gene: 16. Germline V CDR1 and CDR2: MNHEY, SMNVEV (reference sequence). CDR3 length: 16 residues. The CDR3 protein is CASTPGLLMGGYEQYF. DNA of the CDR3: TGTGCCAGCACCCCGGGACTCCTAATGGGGGGGTACGAGCAGTACTTC.

The gene calls are TRBV11-2 and TRBJ2-4; weak D call: TRBD2 (5 bases). V lost 2 bases to trimming and J lost 1 base, with 15 bases between them. The CDR3 is 17 amino acids. CDR1 SGHAT and CDR2 FQNNGV come from the germline V gene. The CDR3 DNA follows: TGTGCCAGCAGCTTAATTTTCTTGGGAGAGGCCAAAAACATTCAGTACTTC. Translating it yields CASSLIFLGEAKNIQYF.

V and J are TRBV7-2 and TRBJ1-5; TRBD1 aligns across 7 bases. Looked up from germline, CDR1 is SGHTA and CDR2 is FQGNSA. The CDR3 is made up of 15 amino acids. With V trimmed by 4 bases and J by 6 bases, 9 bases remained unmatched. The CDR3 DNA sequence: TGTGCCAGCAGCTCGGCGACAGGGCCCGCTCAGCCCCAGCATTTT. Amino acids: CASSSATGPAQPQHF.

This clonotype was counted only a few times. The chain recombines TRBV20-1 with TRBJ2-3; D uncertain. V was pared by 6 bases and J by 6 bases, with 13 bases between. The CDR3 is 12 residues long. Germline-derived CDR1 and CDR2 are DFQATT and SNEGSKA (reference sequence). The CDR3 nucleotides read TGCAGTGCCCGGTCCCCCGGCGATACGCAGTATTTT. Translated, it gives CSARSPGDTQYF.

The chain recombines TRBV10-3 with TRBJ2-5, with D unclear. The CDR3 covers 14 residues. Germline loops: CDR1 ENHRY, CDR2 SYGVKD. The germline V and J ends were trimmed by 3 bases and 2 bases, with 10 bases remaining between them. Here the CDR3 reads CAISDPGRQETQYF. The CDR3 coding sequence is TGTGCCATCAGTGACCCAGGACGACAAGAGACCCAGTACTTC.

This clonotype was seen a few times. The genes are TRBV28 and TRBJ1-1; D is undetermined. CDR1 is MDHEN, CDR2 SYDVKM, per germline. CDR3 length: 14 amino acids. Trimming took off 4 bases at V and 8 bases at J, with 17 bases between the two ends. As DNA, the CDR3 is TGTGCCAGCAGTTATTATGTTGGGCGACGGGAAGCTTTCTTT. This encodes CASSYYVGRREAFF.

This clonotype was seen a few times. The rearrangement links TRBV7-9 to TRBJ2-7; D is perhaps TRBD2 (6 bases). Trimming removed 1 base at V and 3 bases at J, with 10 bases between. The length of the CDR3 is 14 residues. Germline CDR1 SEHNR, CDR2 FQNEAQ (reference sequence). The CDR3 reads CASSLDPSVYEQYF. CDR3 bases: TGTGCCAGCAGCTTAGATCCTAGCGTCTACGAGCAGTACTTC.

The CDR3 loop reads CASSGGVKRGSYEQYF. CDR3 bases: TGTGCCAGCAGTGGAGGGGTCAAACGGGGCTCCTACGAGCAGTACTTC. The V gene is TRBV6-1, the J gene TRBJ2-7; D is possibly TRBD1 or TRBD2 (5 bases each). CDR1 and CDR2 (germline): MNHNS, SASEGT. This CDR3 contains 16 residues. V shed 4 bases and J shed 0 bases, with 16 bases lying between them.

This clonotype has ten or more counts. This sequence joins TRBV11-2 and TRBJ1-1; perhaps TRBD1 as D (5 bases). Trimming cost V 4 bases and J 0 bases, with 12 bases left between them. The germline V gene encodes CDR1 SGHAT and CDR2 FQNNGV. The CDR3 loop spans 15 amino acids. The CDR3: CASSSPGGLNTEAFF. CDR3 DNA sequence: TGTGCCAGCAGCTCCCCCGGGGGTCTGAACACTGAAGCTTTCTTT.